Listed here are 22 T cell receptor beta chains from one sample, sequenced in a study of blood T cell repertoires in COVID-19. The data were produced by immunoSEQ multiplex PCR, yet TCRdb's version contains in-frame clones alone and is incomplete. This table has 300,000 to 350,000 clones, about nine tenths appearing once. Sequences were obtained from peripheral blood. These TCRs come from a woman aged 25-40 years with COVID-19, enrolled during active disease.

DNA for the CDR3: TGTGCCAGCACGGGGGGAGGCACCGAGCAGTACTTC. Amino acid sequence: CASTGGGTEQYF. The chain couples TRBV7-3 to TRBJ2-7, with TRBD2 matching over 7 bases. Trimming cost V 7 bases and J 6 bases; bases outside gene matches: 6. This CDR3 has 12 residues. The germline CDR1 and CDR2 sequences are SGHTA and FQGTGA. Filled out from reference TRBV7-3 and TRBJ2-7, the complete variable domain reads GAGVSQTPSNKVTEKGKYVELRCDPISGHTALYWYRQSLGQGPEFLIYFQGTGAADDSGLPNDRFFAVRPEGSVSTLKIQRTERGDSAVYLCASTGGGTEQYFGPGTRLTVT.

This clone came up once. The chain has TRBV5-6 and TRBJ2-1, with 10 bases identical to TRBD1. Germline V CDR1 and CDR2: SGHDT, YYEEEE. V trimming: 4 bases; J trimming: 5 bases; junction bases outside the gene matches: 12. The CDR3 is 17 amino acids. In DNA form, the CDR3 reads TGTGCCAGCAGCCCCACGACAGGGGGCCCCCGGGACAATGAGCAGTTCTTC. Protein product: CASSPTTGGPRDNEQFF.

This chain links TRBV10-1 with TRBJ2-7; maybe TRBD1 (5 bases). The V and J ends lost 0 bases and 3 bases respectively, with 6 bases between them. CDR1 WNHNN and CDR2 SYGVQD come from the germline V gene (reference sequence). This CDR3 region has 13 residues. CDR3 region: CASSESGDYEQYF. The DNA of the CDR3 is TGCGCCAGCAGTGAGTCAGGGGACTACGAGCAGTACTTC.

V gene TRBV6-5 combines with J gene TRBJ1-1, with D possibly being TRBD1 (6 bases). Germline assignment: CDR1 MNHEY and CDR2 SVGAGI. The CDR3 sequence is 14 residues long. Trimming removed 6 bases from V and 2 bases from J, with 13 bases in between. The CDR3 loop is CASSNNRANTEAFF. The CDR3 DNA sequence: TGTGCCAGCAGCAACAACAGGGCCAACACTGAAGCTTTCTTT.

This rearrangement joins TRBV29-1 to TRBJ2-7; D uncertain. The CDR3 has 11 amino acids. V was trimmed by 6 bases and J by 6 bases, leaving 12 bases between them. Germline V lookup: CDR1 SQVTM, CDR2 ANQGSEA. The DNA for the CDR3 is TGCAGCGTGCAAACAGCAATCGAGCAGTACTTC. It codes for CSVQTAIEQYF.

This clone was detected only once. V usage is TRBV19 and J usage is TRBJ1-1; the D is unclear. Germline assignment: CDR1 LNHDA and CDR2 SQIVND (reference sequence). V was shortened by 6 bases and J by 1 base, with 9 bases between the two germline ends. The CDR3 contains 13 residues. CDR3 in amino acids: CASRETANTEAFF. The DNA of the CDR3 is TGTGCCAGTAGAGAAACAGCGAACACTGAAGCTTTCTTT.

The V and J genes are TRBV10-3 and TRBJ2-3; D perhaps matches TRBD1 (5 bases). Germline CDR1 ENHRY, CDR2 SYGVKD. The V end was cut by 5 bases, the J end by 0 bases, with 12 bases between. The length of the CDR3 is 15 residues. CDR3 loop: CAISKTGTSTDTQYF. The CDR3 DNA reads TGTGCCATCAGTAAAACAGGAACTAGCACAGATACGCAGTATTTT.

The chain uses TRBV28 and TRBJ2-7; 11 bases map to TRBD1. The length of the CDR3 is 16 residues. Germline V CDR1 and CDR2: MDHEN, SYDVKM. V shed 5 bases, J shed 0 bases, and the junction held 6 bases outside the gene matches. Here the CDR3 DNA reads TGTGCCAGCAGTCTTGGACAGGGGGCTAGCTCCTACGAGCAGTACTTC. Encoded protein: CASSLGQGASSYEQYF.

This clone was observed at least ten times. The chain uses TRBV6-2 or TRBV6-3 and TRBJ2-2; possibly TRBD2 for D (7 bases). Between the trimmed V and J ends, which lost 0 bases and 5 bases, there was a span of 10 bases. The CDR3 is 15 residues long. CDR1 is MNHEY and CDR2 is SVGEGT in the germline V gene. The CDR3 region is CASSYSGGATGELFF. The CDR3 nucleotides read TGTGCCAGCAGTTACTCGGGGGGGGCTACCGGGGAGCTGTTTTTT.

The sample holds a few counts of this clone. The chain carries TRBV7-4 and TRBJ2-5; 11 nucleotides match TRBD1. Germline CDR1 reads SGHVT; CDR2 reads SQSDAQ. Trimming took 5 bases from V and 7 from J; bases not matched to a gene: 6. This CDR3 comprises 14 residues. CDR3 amino acids: CASSPAGTGGTQYF. The CDR3 coding sequence is TGTGCCAGCAGCCCAGCGGGGACAGGGGGGACCCAGTACTTC.

This clone was seen only a few times. The chain carries TRBV30 and TRBJ1-3; no firm D call. Germline assignment: CDR1 GTSNPN and CDR2 SVGIG (reference sequence). The V and J ends lost 0 bases and 0 bases respectively, with 18 bases between them. This CDR3 comprises 18 residues. This CDR3 reads CAWSVQFRRESSGNTIYF. The CDR3 DNA reads TGTGCCTGGAGTGTACAGTTTCGAAGGGAGAGCTCTGGAAACACCATATATTTT.

In its sample, this clone was seen once. This sequence joins TRBV30 and TRBJ1-3; D unresolved. Germline lookup yields CDR1 GTSNPN and CDR2 SVGIG (reference sequence). The length of the CDR3 is 15 residues. Deletions cut 0 bases from V and 2 bases from J, with 11 bases between. The CDR3 loop reads CAWSVQTQTGNTIYF. DNA of the CDR3: TGTGCCTGGAGTGTACAGACACAAACTGGAAACACCATATATTTT.

V is TRBV3-1 (or the pseudogene TRBV3-2) and J is TRBJ1-2; TRBD1 aligns across 7 bases. Germline V lookup: CDR1 LGHDT, CDR2 YNNKEL (reference sequence). The CDR3 loop spans 14 amino acids. V was clipped by 4 bases and J by 5 bases; unmatched bases: 7. The CDR3 loop is CASSPQGGLYGYTF. CDR3 DNA sequence: TGTGCCAGCAGCCCCCAAGGGGGCCTGTATGGCTACACCTTC.

This chain links TRBV5-4 with TRBJ2-1; 8 positions agree with TRBD2. The J segment lost 3 bases and the V segment lost 1 base, leaving 3 bases of the junction unmatched. Per the germline V gene, CDR1 is SGHNT and CDR2 is YYREEE (reference sequence). The CDR3 is made up of 15 amino acids. CDR3 DNA sequence: TGTGCCAGCAGCTTGCAAAGCGGGAGCTACAATGAGCAGTTCTTC. Translating it yields CASSLQSGSYNEQFF.

V gene TRBV28 combines with J gene TRBJ1-6, with D maybe TRBD1 (6 bases). The V end lost 3 bases, the J end lost 9 bases, and 15 bases lay between the germline ends. The V gene's germline CDR1 is MDHEN and CDR2 SYDVKM. The CDR3 contains 15 residues. For the CDR3, the DNA is TGTGCCAGCAGTTTCCTGGACAGAATCGGTTCACCCCTCCACTTT. This gives the protein CASSFLDRIGSPLHF. The complete variable domain, with remaining parts taken from reference TRBV28 and TRBJ1-6, reads DVKVTQSSRYLVKRTGEKVFLECVQDMDHENMFWYRQDPGLGLRLIYFSYDVKMKEKGDIPEGYSVSREKKERFSLILESASTNQTSMYLCASSFLDRIGSPLHFGNGTRLTVT.

This clone turned up a few times. This chain joins TRBV10-3 and TRBJ2-7, with D possibly being TRBD1 (5 bases). CDR3 length: 14 residues. V was cut by 9 bases and J by 3 bases, with 18 bases left in between. Per the germline V gene, CDR1 is ENHRY and CDR2 is SYGVKD. CDR3 bases: TGTGCCATTCTTAAGACGGACACAATCTACGAGCAGTACTTC. It specifies CAILKTDTIYEQYF.

The genes are TRBV9 and TRBJ1-3, with a possible D match to TRBD1 (5 bases). Germline CDR1 and CDR2: SGDLS and YYNGEE. The CDR3 has 13 residues. V was shortened by 6 bases and J by 1 base, with 8 bases between the two germline ends. The DNA for the CDR3 is TGTGCCAGCACAGGGCCATCTGGAAACACCATATATTTT. Its protein is CASTGPSGNTIYF.

About this clone: The same CDR3 arises from other DNA sequences in this sample as well. V is TRBV27 and J is TRBJ2-2, with a tentative D call TRBD2 (6 bases). Trimming removed 6 bases from V and 0 bases from J, with 11 bases in between. Germline V gene data show CDR1 as MNHEY and CDR2 as SMNVEV (reference sequence). The CDR3 totals 15 residues. CDR3 nucleotides: TGTGCCAGCAGAACGGGACTCGCGAACACCGGGGAGCTGTTTTTT. This gives the protein CASRTGLANTGELFF.

V gene TRBV12-3 or TRBV12-4 combines with J gene TRBJ2-5, with D possibly matching TRBD1 (6 bases). V was cut by 6 bases and J by 5 bases, with 13 bases left in between. The CDR3 consists of 13 residues. Here the CDR3 DNA reads TGTGCCAGCAGCCCCAGGGGCGCGGAGACCCAGTACTTC. Its translation is CASSPRGAETQYF.

The rearrangement uses TRBV9 and TRBJ2-3, with D maybe TRBD2 (6 bases). This CDR3 is 16 amino acids long. The germline V gene has CDR1 SGDLS and CDR2 YYNGEE. The ends were cut back, 3 bases at V and 0 bases at J, with 14 bases in the middle. In DNA, the CDR3 is TGTGCCAGCAGCGCCGGGACTGGCTATAGCACAGATACGCAGTATTTT. It is translated as CASSAGTGYSTDTQYF.

The chain has TRBV2 and TRBJ2-3; 7 bases map to TRBD1. CDR1 and CDR2 from the germline V gene are SNHLY and FYNNEI. This CDR3 has 14 amino acids. Trimming at V came to 5 bases and at J to 5 bases, leaving 7 bases not matched to a gene. CDR3 in DNA: TGTGCCAGCAGTAAAGGGGGCAGTGGAGATACGCAGTATTTT. Its translation is CASSKGGSGDTQYF.

The chain combines TRBV7-2 with TRBJ1-2; TRBD1 might be the D (5 bases). CDR3 length: 14 residues. The germline V gene encodes CDR1 SGHTA and CDR2 FQGNSA. V gave up 1 base and J gave up 3 bases, with 9 bases separating them. CDR3 sequence reads: CASSLGDSYYGYTF. CDR3 bases: TGTGCCAGCAGCTTAGGTGACAGCTACTATGGCTACACCTTC.